These 27 T cell receptor beta chains share one sample of origin, sequenced in a study of T cell responses to AZD1222 COVID-19 vaccine. Sequencing was performed with immunoSEQ multiplex PCR; in TCRdb, only in-frame clones are kept and a portion is missing. The sample includes 130,000 or so clones, 85% to 90% of them seen just once. The sample here was peripheral blood, taken on day 0 of AZD1222 vaccination. All receptors come from an adult in good health.

The chain uses TRBV5-5 and TRBJ1-6, with D possibly TRBD1 on 5 matching bases. V was pared by 2 bases and J by 5 bases, with 5 bases between. Germline V gives CDR1 SGHKS, CDR2 YYEKEE (reference sequence). There are 13 residues in the CDR3. The CDR3 nucleotides are TGTGCCAGCAGCTTACAGGATAATTCACCCCTCCACTTT. Its protein is CASSLQDNSPLHF.

The rearrangement uses TRBV3-1 (or the pseudogene TRBV3-2) and TRBJ2-2; D uncertain. CDR3 length equals 13 residues. Germline lookup yields CDR1 LGHDT and CDR2 YNNKEL (reference sequence). Trimming removed 4 bases from V and 5 bases from J, with 8 bases in between. The CDR3 DNA reads as TGTGCCAGCAGCCCGGGTGGAACCGGGGAGCTGTTTTTT. Translating it yields CASSPGGTGELFF.

V gene TRBV5-6 combines with J gene TRBJ1-1; D is uncertain. V gave up 4 bases and J gave up 2 bases, with 9 bases separating them. The CDR3 is made up of 13 amino acids. CDR1 is SGHDT, CDR2 YYEEEE, per germline. CDR3 amino acids: CASSPGGNTEAFF. CDR3 DNA sequence: TGTGCCAGCAGCCCGGGAGGAAACACTGAAGCTTTCTTT.

J is TRBJ2-1 and V is TRBV2, with 7 bases lining up with TRBD1. The CDR3 is 15 residues long. Losses at the gene ends were 7 bases for V and 8 bases for J; bases not matched to a gene: 14. Germline loops: CDR1 SNHLY, CDR2 FYNNEI. In DNA form, the CDR3 reads TGTGCCAGCATCCAAGCGAGACAGGGAGTAGATGAGCAGTTCTTC. Translating it yields CASIQARQGVDEQFF.

The chain combines TRBV7-2 with TRBJ2-1; D assignment may be TRBD1 or TRBD2 (7 bases each). Germline CDR1 and CDR2: SGHTA and FQGNSA. CDR3 length: 15 residues. V lost 4 bases to trimming and J lost 2 bases, with 12 bases between them. Here the CDR3 DNA reads TGTGCCAGCAGCTCTCAGGGGGGGACCTACAATGAGCAGTTCTTC. Translating gives CASSSQGGTYNEQFF.

The chain carries TRBV29-1 and TRBJ2-7; the match to TRBD1 covers 11 bases. This CDR3 comprises 13 residues. In germline, CDR1 is SQVTM, CDR2 ANQGSEA. The junction had 7 bases not matched to a gene; V was cut back by 7 bases and J by 5 bases. The CDR3 sequence: CSGRTGGLNEQYF. The DNA of the CDR3 is TGCAGCGGCCGGACAGGGGGCCTCAACGAGCAGTACTTC.

This sequence joins TRBV2 and TRBJ1-2; 10 bases map to TRBD1. The CDR3 runs 13 residues. Unmatched junction bases numbered 6, after V lost 7 bases and J lost 7 bases. CDR1 is SNHLY, CDR2 FYNNEI, per germline. The CDR3 DNA follows: TGTGCCAGCATCAGACAGGGGGCGGGTGGCTACACCTTC. Its protein product is CASIRQGAGGYTF.

This clone turned up a few times. The chain is built from TRBV3-1 (or the pseudogene TRBV3-2) and TRBJ2-7; 10 bases align to TRBD2. Germline V lookup: CDR1 LGHDT, CDR2 YNNKEL (reference sequence). Trimming took 2 bases from V and 5 from J; bases not matched to a gene: 12. CDR3 length equals 17 residues. This CDR3 reads CASSQWGLSGGADEQYF. The CDR3 bases are TGTGCCAGCAGCCAATGGGGATTAAGCGGGGGGGCCGACGAGCAGTACTTC.

The chain carries TRBV3-1 (or the pseudogene TRBV3-2) and TRBJ2-3, with a tentative D call TRBD2 (5 bases). Trimming pared 3 bases from V and 7 bases from J, leaving 20 bases between. Germline-derived CDR1 and CDR2 are LGHDT and YNNKEL (reference sequence). The CDR3 covers 16 residues. The DNA of the CDR3 is TGTGCCAGCAGCCATCCGGTAGGGCAGACTAAAAATACGCAGTATTTT. Its translation is CASSHPVGQTKNTQYF.

The V and J genes are TRBV25-1 and TRBJ1-2; 8 nucleotides line up with TRBD1. The CDR3 contains 16 residues. V lost 1 base, J lost 6 bases, and 10 bases stayed unmatched. Germline V lookup: CDR1 MGHDK, CDR2 SYGVNS. CDR3 in amino acids: CASSESQGQGVNGYTF. CDR3 DNA sequence: TGTGCCAGCAGTGAATCCCAAGGACAGGGTGTCAATGGCTACACCTTC.

V gene TRBV2 combines with J gene TRBJ1-2, with 8 bases that match TRBD1. The CDR3 loop spans 16 amino acids. Germline CDR1 and CDR2: SNHLY and FYNNEI. The V gene end was trimmed by 7 bases and the J gene end by 3 bases; junction bases not matched to a gene: 13. The CDR3 DNA sequence: TGTGCCAGCATTACTGCCCCAGGGGGCGAAGACTATGGCTACACCTTC. Translation gives CASITAPGGEDYGYTF.

This chain links TRBV19 with TRBJ2-3, with D possibly TRBD1 on 6 matching bases. Germline values: CDR1 LNHDA, CDR2 SQIVND (reference sequence). Trimming left V 3 bases short and J 4 bases short, with 8 bases between. The CDR3 extends over 13 amino acids. As DNA, the CDR3 is TGTGCCAGTAGTATGCAGGGGTCAGATACGCAGTATTTT. This encodes CASSMQGSDTQYF.

This clone was seen just once. The chain uses TRBV28 and TRBJ2-7; D gene unclear. With 8 bases removed from V and 0 bases from J, the gap between germline ends came to 14 bases. Germline loops: CDR1 MDHEN, CDR2 SYDVKM. This CDR3 spans 14 amino acids. CDR3 sequence: CASRAIDVSYEQYF. DNA for the CDR3: TGTGCCAGCCGCGCCATTGACGTCTCCTACGAGCAGTACTTC.

CDR3 nucleotides: TGTGCCAGCAGTGTTCGGACAGGATCTAACTATGGCTACACCTTC. Protein product: CASSVRTGSNYGYTF. This sequence joins TRBV2 and TRBJ1-2; 7 bases match TRBD1. V trimming: 4 bases; J trimming: 0 bases; junction bases outside the gene matches: 5. The CDR3 has 15 amino acids. Germline V lookup: CDR1 SNHLY, CDR2 FYNNEI.

This chain uses TRBV5-5 with TRBJ1-4; D call uncertain. The CDR3 runs 15 residues. Germline V gene sequence: CDR1 SGHKS, CDR2 YYEKEE (reference sequence). V lost 6 bases, J lost 11 bases, and 23 bases lay in between. CDR3 region: CASTALDGLMGKLFF. As DNA, the CDR3 is TGTGCCAGCACGGCCCTAGACGGCCTCATGGGTAAACTGTTTTTT.

The chain employs TRBV19 and TRBJ2-2; D is unclear. V was pared by 4 bases and J by 3 bases, with 3 bases between. Germline V gene data show CDR1 as LNHDA and CDR2 as SQIVND (reference sequence). The length of the CDR3 is 12 residues. The CDR3 DNA follows: TGTGCCAGTAGTAGCTACACCGGGGAGCTGTTTTTT. Protein: CASSSYTGELFF.

V and J are TRBV5-1 and TRBJ1-1; tentatively, D is TRBD1 (5 bases). The CDR3 extends over 16 amino acids. V lost 0 bases and J lost 6, with 18 bases in between. CDR1 is SGHRS, CDR2 YFSETQ, per germline. Here the CDR3 DNA reads TGCGCCAGCAGCTTGGTATTGGGACGGCTCGGGTCTGAAGCTTTCTTT. Translation gives CASSLVLGRLGSEAFF. The variable domain in full, with the rest retrieved from reference TRBV5-1 and TRBJ1-1, is KAGVTQTPRYLIKTRGQQVTLSCSPISGHRSVSWYQQTPGQGLQFLFEYFSETQRNKGNFPGRFSGRQFSNSRSEMNVSTLELGDSALYLCASSLVLGRLGSEAFFGQGTRLTVV.

The chain employs TRBV6-5 and TRBJ1-4; D uncertain. CDR3 size: 12 residues. The germline V gene encodes CDR1 MNHEY and CDR2 SVGAGI. V was trimmed by 0 bases and J by 7 bases, leaving 3 bases between them. CDR3 amino acids: CASSYSSEKLFF. The CDR3, as DNA: TGTGCCAGCAGTTACTCTAGTGAAAAACTGTTTTTT.

This chain joins TRBV5-6 and TRBJ2-1, with 9 bases lining up with TRBD1. CDR3 length equals 15 residues. Trimming removed 0 bases from V and 5 bases from J; junction bases left unmatched: 3. Germline CDR1 and CDR2: SGHDT and YYEEEE. CDR3 protein: CASSLVGQGHNEQFF. The CDR3, as DNA: TGTGCCAGCAGCTTGGTTGGACAGGGGCACAATGAGCAGTTCTTC.

This clone has a single count. The chain has TRBV29-1 and TRBJ2-2; 10 bases fit TRBD2. The CDR3 sequence is 15 residues long. The V segment lost 4 bases and the J segment 5 bases; nucleotides outside the gene matches: 7. The germline V gene has CDR1 SQVTM and CDR2 ANQGSEA. The CDR3 DNA sequence: TGCAGCGTTGGAGGGGGTAGCGGGAGGACCGGGGAGCTGTTTTTT. Translated: CSVGGGSGRTGELFF.

The sample holds a few counts of this clone. The chain uses TRBV30 and TRBJ1-5; weak D call: TRBD1 (6 bases). The germline V gene has CDR1 GTSNPN and CDR2 SVGIG (reference sequence). The CDR3 has 13 residues. V lost 5 bases and J lost 1, with 9 bases in between. CDR3 nucleotides: TGTGCCTGGGCCCAGGGGAGCAATCAGCCCCAGCATTTT. It is translated as CAWAQGSNQPQHF.

V is TRBV7-3 and J is TRBJ2-1, with D possibly being TRBD2 (7 bases). This CDR3 is built from 15 residues. The V gene lost 5 bases and the J gene lost 8 bases, with 19 bases spanning the gap. Looked up from germline, CDR1 is SGHTA and CDR2 is FQGTGA. CDR3 nucleotides: TGTGCCAGCAGCCCGGGACTGGGGGCGGGGGATGAGCAGTTCTTC. Translating it yields CASSPGLGAGDEQFF.

The J gene is TRBJ1-5, the V gene TRBV19; TRBD1 is a possible D gene (5 bases). The CDR3 is 13 residues long. CDR1 is LNHDA and CDR2 is SQIVND in the germline V gene (reference sequence). The ends were cut back, 5 bases at V and 6 bases at J, with 11 bases in the middle. The CDR3 reads CASSLREGQPQHF. The CDR3 DNA is TGTGCCAGTAGTCTCAGGGAAGGTCAGCCCCAGCATTTT.

CDR3 DNA sequence: TGTGCCAGCAGTTCGGAGAGGCGACCTTACAATGAGCAGTTCTTC. This gives the protein CASSSERRPYNEQFF. This chain links TRBV7-3 with TRBJ2-1; D not resolved. This CDR3 is 15 amino acids long. From germline, CDR1 is SGHTA and CDR2 FQGTGA. V was trimmed by 6 bases and J by 4 bases, leaving 16 bases between them.

This clone occurred a few times. This rearrangement joins TRBV18 to TRBJ1-2; TRBD1 is a possible D gene (5 bases). V shed 2 bases and J shed 2 bases, with 15 bases lying between them. The CDR3 has 16 amino acids. From germline, CDR1 is KGHSH and CDR2 LQKENI. For the CDR3, the DNA is TGTGCCAGCTCACCAGGGGACTCAAAAGGGAACTATGGCTACACCTTC. Its protein is CASSPGDSKGNYGYTF.

The chain is built from TRBV6-1 and TRBJ2-5; D may be TRBD2 (6 bases). The V end was cut by 2 bases, the J end by 2 bases, with 9 bases between. Germline-derived CDR1 and CDR2 are MNHNS and SASEGT. The length of the CDR3 is 14 residues. CDR3 loop: CASSEQGRQETQYF. DNA for the CDR3: TGTGCCAGCAGTGAACAAGGGAGGCAAGAGACCCAGTACTTC.

V and J are TRBV7-9 and TRBJ1-4; no clear D gene. The CDR3 consists of 15 residues. The V end was cut by 3 bases, the J end by 7 bases, with 15 bases between. Germline loops: CDR1 SEHNR, CDR2 FQNEAQ (reference sequence). The DNA for the CDR3 is TGTGCCAGCAGCTTGGGGAGGGCCCCAGGTGAAAAACTGTTTTTT. Residues: CASSLGRAPGEKLFF.